This T cell receptor beta chain emerged from a study of shared clonotypes between healthy human individuals. V was cut by 1 base and J by 1 base, with 19 bases left in between. Germline CDR1 reads MDHEN; CDR2 reads SYDVKM. CDR3 size: 19 residues. CD45RO negativity and positive selection for CCR7 defined naive CD8 cells, a population that excluded terminally differentiated effector memory CD45RA+ cells. Notes on this clone: The antigen remains undetermined.

Findings and caveats of the study: Non-shared clonotypes were found to have lower generation probabilities than the clonotypes that were shared by all four of the sorted-subset donors. Clonotype sharing across a few donors was observed for around 5% of naive CD4 clonotypes. Relative to memory subsets, naive subsets generally showed larger estimated richness.

The assay used deep level. Generated by immunoSEQ multiplex PCR, the TCRdb table keeps only in-frame clones and is missing some. The sample contains 2 million or so clones, about 95% of which appear only once. The TCR comes from a man between 18 and 29 years old in good health. The sample consisted of naive CD8+ T cells sorted from blood. The J gene is TRBJ2-2, the V gene TRBV28; weak D call: TRBD1 (6 bases). Written as DNA, the CDR3 is TGTGCCAGCAGTTTATTGTATTTTACGGAAGGGGGGAACACCGGGGAGCTGTTTTTT. Encoded protein: CASSLLYFTEGGNTGELFF.